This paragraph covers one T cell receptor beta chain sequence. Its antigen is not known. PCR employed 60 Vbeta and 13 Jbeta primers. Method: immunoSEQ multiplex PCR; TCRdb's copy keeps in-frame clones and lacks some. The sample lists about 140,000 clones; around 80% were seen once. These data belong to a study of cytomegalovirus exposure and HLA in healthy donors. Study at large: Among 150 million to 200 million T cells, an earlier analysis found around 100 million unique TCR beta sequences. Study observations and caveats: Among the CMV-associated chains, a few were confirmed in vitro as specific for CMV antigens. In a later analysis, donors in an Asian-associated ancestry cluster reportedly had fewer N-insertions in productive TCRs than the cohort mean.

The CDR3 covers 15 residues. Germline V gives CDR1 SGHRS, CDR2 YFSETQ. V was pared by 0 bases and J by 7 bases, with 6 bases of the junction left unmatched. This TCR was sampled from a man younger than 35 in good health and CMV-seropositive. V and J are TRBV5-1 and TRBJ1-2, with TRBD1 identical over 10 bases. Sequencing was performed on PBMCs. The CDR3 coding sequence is TGCGCCAGCAGCTTGGTGGGGACAGGGGCTGGTGGCTACACCTTC. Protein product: CASSLVGTGAGGYTF.